The next 2 T cell receptor beta chains were all read from a single sample in a study of immune characterization of retroperitoneal liposarcoma. MiXCR, run by TCRdb on the PCR reads, gives a single entry per CDR3 protein. Altogether some 9,300 distinct CDR3 sequences are present, under 30% being singletons, with the ten largest covering about 21%. Sequencing was performed on blood. These receptors came from a male donor with retroperitoneal liposarcoma.

This clonotype was counted ten times or more. The chain uses TRBV10-2 and TRBJ2-2; TRBD2 aligns across 13 bases. Germline V CDR1 and CDR2: WSHSY, SAAADI. The CDR3 spans 16 residues. V lost 2 bases and J lost 8; bases outside the gene matches: 5. The CDR3: CASSETSGGARGELFF. In DNA form, the CDR3 reads TGCGCCAGCAGTGAGACTAGCGGGGGGGCCAGAGGGGAGCTGTTTTTT.

This clonotype was observed a handful of times. This sequence joins TRBV6-1 and TRBJ2-1, with D hard to call. Judging by the DNA end, TRBJ2-7 fits better; the J call may be wrong. The V gene's germline CDR1 is MNHNS and CDR2 SASEGT. This CDR3 region has 13 residues. CDR3 in DNA: TGTGCCAGCAGTAAGACACCCCCGGCTGAGCAGTACGTC. Protein: CASSKTPPAEQYV.